This T cell receptor beta chain was sequenced in a study of blood T cell repertoires in COVID-19. As for the study in general: COVID-19 samples, acute and convalescent, were from the United States, Italy and Spain. Sample material is recorded as cDNA or gDNA derived from T cells, B-cell-depleted T cells, or PBMCs.

The CDR3 runs 13 residues. Original methodology: How many nucleated cells were present was estimated from reference gene primer amplification. Method: immunoSEQ multiplex PCR; TCRdb's copy keeps in-frame clones and lacks some. V and J calls and clone size are those listed in that table; D and trimming were worked out from the DNA. The sample yields about 52,000 clones, about 90% seen once. The gene calls are TRBV21-1 and TRBJ1-1; TRBD1 is the table's D call and was not checked against the DNA. TRBV21-1 is a known pseudogene. Sequencing input: peripheral blood. This TCR was sampled from a human donor with active COVID-19. The donor label of this sample is uncertain. In DNA form, the CDR3 reads TGTGCCACCGGGACAAGGGGTTGGACTGAAGCTTTCTTT. Its protein product is CATGTRGWTEAFF.